A selection of T cell receptor beta chains follows, all from one sample in a study of human T cells and chemical hapten exposure. TCRdb passed the RACE reads through MiXCR, listing each CDR3 protein once. The data hold 140,000 or so distinct CDR3 sequences, with about 12% observed a single time. The specimen was whole blood, collected in connection with sensitization to the hapten diphenylcyclopropenone (DPC). The source of these receptors is a woman aged 45 to 65 with alopecia areata. Some clones in this sample may be carry-over from other donors' samples. The CDR3 runs from the conserved cysteine through the conserved F or W. Fields, in order: J gene, D gene, clone size, V gene, CDR3 DNA, CDR3 protein. D genes are given only for firm matches. For some rows the clone size is stated as once, few or many, or as a class when expanded; others skip it.

j_gene: TRBJ2-1
d_gene: TRBD2
abundance: few
v_gene: TRBV20-1
CDR3nt: TGCAGTGCTAGAGATCCCCTAGCGGGAGTTCTTGGTGAGCAGTTCTTC
CDR3aa: CSARDPLAGVLGEQFF

j_gene: TRBJ2-2
d_gene: -
abundance: many
v_gene: TRBV11-2
CDR3nt: TGTGCCAGCAGCTTTGGAGGCTGGGCGAACACCGGGGAGCTGTTTTTT
CDR3aa: CASSFGGWANTGELFF

j_gene: TRBJ1-1
d_gene: -
abundance: many
v_gene: TRBV18
CDR3nt: TGTGCCAGCTCACCAGGAGCAGGAATGAACACTGAAGCTTTCTTT
CDR3aa: CASSPGAGMNTEAFF

j_gene: TRBJ1-2
d_gene: -
abundance: -
v_gene: TRBV19
CDR3nt: TGTGCCAGTACCCGGGGTCACTGGTATGGCTACACCTTC
CDR3aa: CASTRGHWYGYTF

j_gene: TRBJ2-3
d_gene: -
abundance: -
v_gene: TRBV6-6
CDR3nt: TGTGCCAGCAGCACGTCAGGGGCAAGCACAGATACGCAGTATTTT
CDR3aa: CASSTSGASTDTQYF

j_gene: TRBJ2-1
d_gene: TRBD2
abundance: -
v_gene: TRBV20-1
CDR3nt: TGCAGTGCTTTTTTGACTAGCGGGAGAAATGAGCAGTTCTTC
CDR3aa: CSAFLTSGRNEQFF

j_gene: TRBJ2-7
d_gene: -
abundance: -
v_gene: TRBV7-8
CDR3nt: TGTGCCAGCAGCCGCTGGGGCCAGGCGACGAAGGGAGAGCAGTACTTC
CDR3aa: CASSRWGQATKGEQYF

j_gene: TRBJ2-5
d_gene: -
abundance: many
v_gene: TRBV5-4
CDR3nt: TGTGCCAGCAGCTTGGCAGGAATAGAGACCCAGTACTTC
CDR3aa: CASSLAGIETQYF

j_gene: TRBJ2-7
d_gene: -
abundance: few
v_gene: TRBV13
CDR3nt: -
CDR3aa: CASSLSLRGEQYF

j_gene: TRBJ2-7
d_gene: TRBD2
abundance: few
v_gene: TRBV5-5
CDR3nt: TGTGCCAGCAGCTTGGCCGGGACTAGCGGATCCTACGAGCAGTACTTC
CDR3aa: CASSLAGTSGSYEQYF

j_gene: TRBJ2-1
d_gene: TRBD1
abundance: few
v_gene: TRBV7-8
CDR3nt: TGTGCCAGCAGCACGGGACAGGTGGTTTTGGAGCAGTTCTTC
CDR3aa: CASSTGQVVLEQFF

j_gene: TRBJ1-4
d_gene: -
abundance: many
v_gene: TRBV7-9
CDR3nt: TGTGCCAGCAGTGGGGGGGCAGTCTCTGAAAAACTGTTTTTT
CDR3aa: CASSGGAVSEKLFF

j_gene: TRBJ1-1
d_gene: -
abundance: many
v_gene: TRBV19
CDR3nt: TGTGCCAGTAGCTCCCGGGTGAACACTGAAGCTTTCTTT
CDR3aa: CASSSRVNTEAFF

j_gene: TRBJ2-5
d_gene: TRBD2
abundance: -
v_gene: TRBV29-1
CDR3nt: TGCAGCGCTCCCTTAGCGGGGCCTGGCGGGACCCAGTACTTC
CDR3aa: CSAPLAGPGGTQYF

j_gene: TRBJ2-5
d_gene: TRBD2
abundance: -
v_gene: TRBV7-2
CDR3nt: TGTGCCAGCAGCTTAGCGGCTAGCGGGAGATCAAAGACCCAGTACTTC
CDR3aa: CASSLAASGRSKTQYF

j_gene: TRBJ2-7
d_gene: -
abundance: few
v_gene: TRBV19
CDR3nt: TGTGCCAGTAGTATGTCCGCAGGGGCTTCTATTTTCGCCTCCTACGAGCAGTACTTC
CDR3aa: CASSMSAGASIFASYEQYF

j_gene: TRBJ2-1
d_gene: TRBD2
abundance: few
v_gene: TRBV27
CDR3nt: TGTGCCAGCAGGGGACTAGTATTCTACAATGAGCAGTTCTTC
CDR3aa: CASRGLVFYNEQFF

j_gene: TRBJ1-2
d_gene: -
abundance: -
v_gene: TRBV7-2
CDR3nt: TGTGCCAGCAGCTTAACAGAAACCTATGGCTACACCTTC
CDR3aa: CASSLTETYGYTF

j_gene: TRBJ1-1
d_gene: -
abundance: -
v_gene: TRBV5-1
CDR3nt: TGCGCCAGCAGCTCGTCCCCGGGCTACACTGAAGCTTTCTTT
CDR3aa: CASSSSPGYTEAFF